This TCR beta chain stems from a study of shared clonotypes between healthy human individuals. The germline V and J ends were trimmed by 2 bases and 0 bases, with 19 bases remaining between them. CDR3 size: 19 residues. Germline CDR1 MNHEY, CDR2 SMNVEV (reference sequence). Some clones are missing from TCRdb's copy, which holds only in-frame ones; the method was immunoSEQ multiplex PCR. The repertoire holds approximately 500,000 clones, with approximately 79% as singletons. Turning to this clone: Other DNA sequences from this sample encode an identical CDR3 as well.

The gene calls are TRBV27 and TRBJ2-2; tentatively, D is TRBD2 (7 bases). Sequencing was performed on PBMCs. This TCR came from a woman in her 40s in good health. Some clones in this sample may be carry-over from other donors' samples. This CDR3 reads CASSLRLAGGGSNTGELFF. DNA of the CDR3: TGTGCCAGCAGTTTAAGACTAGCCGGAGGGGGGTCGAACACCGGGGAGCTGTTTTTT.